This T cell receptor beta chain stems from a study of beta chain features in type 1 diabetes. On this clone: Its matching antigen is unknown.

Overall study findings and caveats: Researchers report that Type 1 diabetes patients had moderately but significantly shorter TCRB CDR3s across all four CD4+ subsets.

Germline V CDR1 and CDR2: MNHEY, SVGAGI. The CDR3 covers 14 residues. After removal of 6 bases from V and 4 bases from J, the junction contained 9 bases not matched to a gene. The authors reverse transcribed all of the isolated RNA, so sequencing captured expressed TCRB transcripts. Here immunoSEQ multiplex PCR was the method, and the copy in TCRdb shows in-frame clones only, minus some. Among 600,000 to 700,000 clones listed, around an eighth were seen once. This receptor was identified in a man younger than 40 with type 1 diabetes. This sequence joins TRBV6-5 and TRBJ2-7, with 7 bases that match TRBD1. The sample comprised naive CD4+ T cells from blood. The CDR3 here is CASSPIGTVYEQYF. The DNA for the CDR3 is TGTGCCAGCAGCCCGATCGGGACAGTTTACGAGCAGTACTTC.